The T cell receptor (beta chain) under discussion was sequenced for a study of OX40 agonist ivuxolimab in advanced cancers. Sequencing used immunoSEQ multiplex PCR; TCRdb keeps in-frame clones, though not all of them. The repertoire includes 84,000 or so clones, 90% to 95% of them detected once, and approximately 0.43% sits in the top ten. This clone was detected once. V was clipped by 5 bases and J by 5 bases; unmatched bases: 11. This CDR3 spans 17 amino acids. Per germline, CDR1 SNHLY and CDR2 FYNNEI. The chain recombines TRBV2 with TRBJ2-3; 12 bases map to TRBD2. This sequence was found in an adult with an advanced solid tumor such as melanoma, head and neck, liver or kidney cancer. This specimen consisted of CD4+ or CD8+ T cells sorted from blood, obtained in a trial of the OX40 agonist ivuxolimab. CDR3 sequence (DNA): TGTGCCAGCAGTCGAACCCTACTAGCGGGGGGCCAAGATACGCAGTATTTT. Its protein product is CASSRTLLAGGQDTQYF.